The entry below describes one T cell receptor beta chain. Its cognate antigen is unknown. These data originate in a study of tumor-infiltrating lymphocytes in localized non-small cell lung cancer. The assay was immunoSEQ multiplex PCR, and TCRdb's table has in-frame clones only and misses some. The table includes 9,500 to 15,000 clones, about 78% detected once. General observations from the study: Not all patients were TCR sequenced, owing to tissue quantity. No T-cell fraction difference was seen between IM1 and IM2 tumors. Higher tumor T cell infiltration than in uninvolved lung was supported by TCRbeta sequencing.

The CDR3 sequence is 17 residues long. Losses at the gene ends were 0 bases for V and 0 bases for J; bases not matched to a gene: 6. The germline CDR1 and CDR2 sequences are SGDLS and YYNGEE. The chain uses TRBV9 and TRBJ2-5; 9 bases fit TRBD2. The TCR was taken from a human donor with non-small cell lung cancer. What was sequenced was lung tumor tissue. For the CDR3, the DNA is TGTGCCAGCAGCGTAGCAGCGGGGGGACCGTACCAAGAGACCCAGTACTTC. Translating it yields CASSVAAGGPYQETQYF.